This entry lists 29 T cell receptor beta chains sequenced from one sample in a study of OX40 agonist ivuxolimab in advanced cancers. The library was prepared using the immunoSEQ multiplex PCR assay. TCRdb retrieved this table from immuneACCESS and kept in-frame rearrangements only. Not all clones are present; in checked studies, unresolved V genes account for under half, and no reason is known for the remainder. The sample table records 25,000 to 35,000 clones; over 75% of these occur just once. Jointly, the top ten make up roughly 15% of the sample. The specimen comprised CD4+ or CD8+ T cells sorted from blood, sampled in a trial of the OX40 agonist ivuxolimab. These receptors came from an adult with an advanced solid tumor such as melanoma, head and neck, liver or kidney cancer.

The chain recombines TRBV27 with TRBJ1-1; a weak D match, TRBD1 (5 bases). CDR1 MNHEY and CDR2 SMNVEV come from the germline V gene (reference sequence). The CDR3 loop spans 13 amino acids. Trimming left V 6 bases short and J 8 bases short, with 16 bases between. The CDR3 DNA is TGTGCCAGCAGCTTTGCGGGGGGAGCCGAAGCTTTCTTT. This gives the protein CASSFAGGAEAFF.

The chain employs TRBV18 and TRBJ2-1; 9 nucleotides match TRBD1. V shed 5 bases, J shed 5 bases, and the junction held 7 bases outside the gene matches. Germline assignment: CDR1 KGHSH and CDR2 LQKENI. The CDR3 extends over 15 amino acids. CDR3 nucleotide sequence: TGTGCCAGCTCAGCCGGGACAGGGAGTCACAATGAGCAGTTCTTC. Translated, it gives CASSAGTGSHNEQFF.

This clone has only one observation. The V call is TRBV13, the J call TRBJ2-1, with D possibly called TRBD1 or TRBD2 (5 bases each). V was clipped by 4 bases and J by 5 bases, with 15 bases between them. Germline V gene sequence: CDR1 PRHDT, CDR2 FYEKMQ (reference sequence). The CDR3 length is 15 residues. The CDR3 spells CASSSHRDHNNEQFF. The DNA for the CDR3 is TGTGCCAGCAGCTCCCACCGGGACCATAACAATGAGCAGTTCTTC.

The rearrangement links TRBV21-1 to TRBJ2-1. TRBV21-1 is annotated as a pseudogene. The CDR3 sequence is 19 residues long. The CDR3 loop reads CASSKIGRKPTPYYNEQFF. The CDR3 coding sequence is TGTGCCAGCAGCAAAATCGGGCGGAAACCCACCCCCTACTACAATGAGCAGTTCTTC.

This chain links TRBV9 with TRBJ2-1, with D perhaps TRBD2 (6 bases). The CDR3 sequence is 12 residues long. Germline V CDR1 and CDR2: SGDLS, YYNGEE. The ends were cut back, 3 bases at V and 8 bases at J, with 9 bases in the middle. The CDR3 bases are TGTGCCAGCAGCGCGTGGGGGGATGAGCAGTTCTTC. Protein: CASSAWGDEQFF.

This clone came up once. The V gene is TRBV4-2, the J gene TRBJ1-1; tentative D call: TRBD1 (5 bases). The CDR3 covers 14 residues. V gave up 0 bases and J gave up 5 bases, with 10 bases separating them. Germline-derived CDR1 and CDR2 are LGHNA and YNFKEQ. The CDR3 is CASSQEGGSTEAFF. CDR3 DNA sequence: TGTGCCAGCAGCCAAGAGGGGGGGTCTACTGAAGCTTTCTTT.

The V call is TRBV27, the J call TRBJ1-5; TRBD1 agrees at 7 bases. After removal of 2 bases from V and 7 bases from J, the junction contained 8 bases not matched to a gene. The CDR3 runs 15 residues. Germline assignment: CDR1 MNHEY and CDR2 SMNVEV (reference sequence). For the CDR3, the DNA is TGTGCCAGCAGTTTAAGGGGGCGGTGGGACCAGCCCCAGCATTTT. Its protein is CASSLRGRWDQPQHF.

The genes are TRBV16 and TRBJ1-1; D ambiguous. Per the germline V gene, CDR1 is KGHSY and CDR2 is FQNENV. V was pared by 0 bases and J by 4 bases, with 9 bases between. The CDR3 is 14 amino acids. The CDR3 DNA follows: TGTGCCAGCAGCCAATCCACAGTCAGCACTGAAGCTTTCTTT. It specifies CASSQSTVSTEAFF.

The rearrangement links TRBV5-4 to TRBJ2-2; D not resolved. There are 12 residues in the CDR3. Per germline, CDR1 SGHNT and CDR2 YYREEE (reference sequence). V lost 2 bases to trimming and J lost 6 bases, with 5 bases between them. The CDR3, as DNA: TGTGCCAGCAGCTTTGGCGCCGGGGAGCTGTTTTTT. Translated: CASSFGAGELFF.

This clone is large by share. The chain couples TRBV28 to TRBJ1-5; the D is unclear. CDR3 length equals 13 residues. CDR1 and CDR2 (germline): MDHEN, SYDVKM. Deletions cut 8 bases from V and 4 bases from J, with 12 bases between. In nucleotides, the CDR3 is TGTGCCAGCCAATGGCGAGGTAATCAGCCCCAGCATTTT. It codes for CASQWRGNQPQHF.

The chain couples TRBV7-9 to TRBJ2-7, with 12 bases identical to TRBD2. The CDR3 has 16 residues. V dropped 5 bases and J dropped 4; count of bases not matched to a gene: 9. Germline V gene lookup returns CDR1 SEHNR and CDR2 FQNEAQ (reference sequence). CDR3 in DNA: TGTGCCAGCAGCCCAATGACTAGCGGGAGTAAGTACGAGCAGTACTTC. This gives the protein CASSPMTSGSKYEQYF. Filled out from reference TRBV7-9 and TRBJ2-7, the complete variable domain reads DTGVSQNPRHKITKRGQNVTFRCDPISEHNRLYWYRQTLGQGPEFLTYFQNEAQLEKSRLLSDRFSAERPKGSFSTLEIQRTEQGDSAMYLCASSPMTSGSKYEQYFGPGTRLTVT.

The chain employs TRBV9 and TRBJ2-3, with D unclear. Per germline, CDR1 SGDLS and CDR2 YYNGEE. The CDR3 is 15 residues long. V lost 0 bases and J lost 2, with 10 bases in between. The CDR3 coding sequence is TGTGCCAGCAGCGTAGTAGGTGGGTTCACAGATACGCAGTATTTT. Amino acid sequence: CASSVVGGFTDTQYF.

This chain links TRBV4-2 with TRBJ2-5; no definite D call. Near its end, the DNA agrees better with TRBJ2-7, so the J call may be wrong. Looked up from germline, CDR1 is LGHNA and CDR2 is YNFKEQ. This CDR3 comprises 18 residues. Here the CDR3 DNA reads TGTGCCAGCAGCCAAGATGGACCCATTTCTTCTTCGTCTCGCGAGCAGTACTTC. It translates to CASSQDGPISSSSREQYF.

A single count supports this clone. The V call is TRBV4-1, the J call TRBJ2-1; D remains ambiguous. CDR1 and CDR2 (germline): MGHRA, YSYEKL. There are 13 residues in the CDR3. Trimming took off 6 bases at V and 6 bases at J, with 12 bases between the two ends. The CDR3 DNA is TGCGCCAGCAGTTTCGCGGATAGCAATGAGCAGTTCTTC. Its translation: CASSFADSNEQFF.

This clone was counted a single time. The chain carries TRBV27 and TRBJ1-5; the D is unclear. This CDR3 is 13 amino acids long. V was pared by 3 bases and J by 8 bases, with 11 bases between. Germline V lookup: CDR1 MNHEY, CDR2 SMNVEV (reference sequence). The CDR3 loop is CASSFTVMEPQHF. The CDR3 DNA is TGTGCCAGCAGTTTTACGGTCATGGAGCCCCAGCATTTT.

V gene TRBV9 combines with J gene TRBJ2-7; TRBD1 matches 7 bases. The CDR3 consists of 14 residues. V shed 3 bases and J 2 bases; nucleotides not matched to a gene: 5. Looked up from germline, CDR1 is SGDLS and CDR2 is YYNGEE. CDR3 coding DNA: TGTGCCAGCAGCGAGAGGGACAGCCCCTACGAGCAGTACTTC. It encodes CASSERDSPYEQYF.

This clone was counted between two and nine times. This chain joins TRBV7-6 and TRBJ2-1, with 11 bases aligning to TRBD2. The CDR3 is 16 residues long. Per germline, CDR1 SGHVS and CDR2 FNYEAQ. The junction had 8 bases not matched to a gene; V was cut back by 1 base and J by 9 bases. In DNA, the CDR3 is TGTGCCAGCAGCTTAGAGCCCGGTAGCGGGAGGGTTGAGCAGTTCTTC. Protein product: CASSLEPGSGRVEQFF.

V gene TRBV5-1 combines with J gene TRBJ2-3, with D tentatively TRBD2 (6 bases). V dropped 5 bases and J dropped 8 bases, with 15 bases sitting between them. Germline CDR1 reads SGHRS; CDR2 reads YFSETQ. This CDR3 is built from 13 residues. CDR3 in amino acids: CASRTTSPGTQYF. DNA for the CDR3: TGCGCCAGCAGAACGACTAGTCCGGGTACGCAGTATTTT.

This clone was observed a handful of times. The chain is built from TRBV7-9 and TRBJ2-7, with TRBD1 as a possible D gene (5 bases). The CDR3 consists of 13 residues. The V gene lost 3 bases and the J gene lost 2 bases, with 8 bases spanning the gap. Germline CDR1 SEHNR, CDR2 FQNEAQ (reference sequence). CDR3 sequence: CASSFQGPYEQYF. The DNA of the CDR3 is TGTGCCAGCAGCTTTCAGGGTCCCTACGAGCAGTACTTC.

A single count supports this clone. The J gene is TRBJ1-2, the V gene TRBV27; no reliable D call. CDR3 length equals 14 residues. V lost 7 bases and J lost 4, with 16 bases in between. Per the germline V gene, CDR1 is MNHEY and CDR2 is SMNVEV (reference sequence). CDR3 sequence (DNA): TGTGCCAGCAAACCCGGGGAGGGAAGCTATGGCTACACCTTC. As protein: CASKPGEGSYGYTF.

The chain carries TRBV5-6 and TRBJ2-7, with TRBD2 matching over 10 bases. J was trimmed by 4 bases and V by 4 bases; bases with no gene match: 14. CDR1 SGHDT and CDR2 YYEEEE come from the germline V gene. The CDR3 consists of 17 residues. CDR3 sequence: CASSPIAGGLLGYEQYF. CDR3 sequence (DNA): TGTGCCAGCAGCCCAATAGCGGGAGGTTTGTTGGGGTACGAGCAGTACTTC.

The chain couples TRBV19 to TRBJ2-3; the D gene is possibly TRBD2 (7 bases). The germline V gene has CDR1 LNHDA and CDR2 SQIVND (reference sequence). Trimming cost V 4 bases and J 1 base, with 12 bases left between them. CDR3 length equals 15 residues. The CDR3 DNA reads as TGTGCCAGTAGTACCAGGGGAGGGCGCACAGATACGCAGTATTTT. Encoded protein: CASSTRGGRTDTQYF.

V and J are TRBV6-1 and TRBJ2-5; TRBD1 or TRBD2 may be the D gene (5 bases each). CDR1 and CDR2 from the germline V gene are MNHNS and SASEGT. Trimming removed 7 bases at V and 1 base at J, with 13 bases between. The length of the CDR3 is 14 residues. The CDR3 DNA sequence: TGTGCCAGCACTAGTGGGGGACGCCAAGAGACCCAGTACTTC. It specifies CASTSGGRQETQYF.

The chain links TRBV6-4 to TRBJ2-1; a weak D match, TRBD2 (7 bases). The CDR3 loop spans 14 amino acids. Looked up from germline, CDR1 is MRHNA and CDR2 is SNTAGT. Trimming pared 3 bases from V and 5 bases from J, leaving 11 bases between. The CDR3 spells CASSEQGGNNEQFF. As DNA, the CDR3 is TGTGCCAGCAGTGAACAGGGAGGGAACAATGAGCAGTTCTTC.

The chain employs TRBV28 and TRBJ2-7; the match to TRBD2 covers 10 bases. CDR1 is MDHEN and CDR2 is SYDVKM in the germline V gene. This CDR3 is built from 12 residues. J lost 12 bases, V lost 5 bases, and 7 bases had no gene match. The CDR3 is CASSTGTSEGYF. The CDR3 bases are TGTGCCAGCAGTACCGGGACTAGCGAGGGGTACTTC. Filled out from reference TRBV28 and TRBJ2-7, the complete variable domain reads DVKVTQSSRYLVKRTGEKVFLECVQDMDHENMFWYRQDPGLGLRLIYFSYDVKMKEKGDIPEGYSVSREKKERFSLILESASTNQTSMYLCASSTGTSEGYFGPGTRLTVT.

The rearrangement uses TRBV11-2 and TRBJ2-1; 9 nucleotides line up with TRBD1. Germline V gene data show CDR1 as SGHAT and CDR2 as FQNNGV. This CDR3 has 16 amino acids. With 1 base clipped from V and 4 bases from J, the junction kept 5 bases outside the gene matches. CDR3 DNA: TGTGCCAGCAGCTTAGGAGGACAGGGGTTTTACAATGAGCAGTTCTTC. This codes for CASSLGGQGFYNEQFF.

The rearrangement uses TRBV9 and TRBJ2-7, with TRBD2 matching 8 bases. From germline, CDR1 is SGDLS and CDR2 YYNGEE. CDR3 length equals 15 residues. The ends lost 4 bases at V and 6 bases at J; junction bases unmatched: 12. Written as DNA, the CDR3 is TGTGCCAGCAGCAACGGGAGGGGGTCGGTTCGCGAGCAGTACTTC. Its translation is CASSNGRGSVREQYF. Combining the CDR3 with reference TRBV9 and TRBJ2-7 gives the whole variable domain DSGVTQTPKHLITATGQRVTLRCSPRSGDLSVYWYQQSLDQGLQFLIQYYNGEERAKGNILERFSAQQFPDLHSELNLSSLELGDSALYFCASSNGRGSVREQYFGPGTRLTVT.

The chain has TRBV9 and TRBJ2-5; no clear D. Germline CDR1 and CDR2: SGDLS and YYNGEE. The CDR3 is made up of 13 amino acids. The V gene lost 0 bases and the J gene lost 0 bases, with 3 bases spanning the gap. The CDR3 is CASSVEDQETQYF. The DNA of the CDR3 is TGTGCCAGCAGCGTAGAGGACCAAGAGACCCAGTACTTC.

The chain uses TRBV4-3 and TRBJ1-1, with D unclear. The V end was cut by 0 bases, the J end by 3 bases, with 14 bases between. The CDR3 has 16 residues. CDR1 is LGHNA and CDR2 is YSLEER in the germline V gene. The CDR3 DNA reads as TGCGCCAGCAGCCAAGAGGACCGGGGTTGGTACACTGAAGCTTTCTTT. Its protein is CASSQEDRGWYTEAFF.